A single sample gave rise to the 29 T cell receptor beta chains below, sequenced in a study of identifying expanded T cells in peripheral blood (dated by TCRdb to about 2019). Library generation was performed with the immunoSEQ multiplex PCR assay. TCRdb carries this immuneACCESS record with in-frame sequences only. Its versions omit some clonotypes, under half of them owing to an unresolved V gene in the studies checked, with the rest unexplained. The sample profile shows 75,000 to 95,000 clones; roughly 90% of them were found once. Roughly 3.1% of the sample belongs to the ten largest clones. What was sequenced was blood. Source of these receptors: a person aged 18 to 75 in good health.

This sequence joins TRBV5-6 and TRBJ1-4; 9 positions match TRBD1. In germline, CDR1 is SGHDT, CDR2 YYEEEE. There are 14 residues in the CDR3. V shed 2 bases, J shed 5 bases, and the junction held 1 base outside the gene matches. The CDR3 sequence: CASSFGTGNEKLFF. DNA for the CDR3: TGTGCCAGCAGCTTTGGGACAGGGAATGAAAAACTGTTTTTT.

In this sample, this clone turned up once. The chain uses TRBV4-2 and TRBJ2-7, with D perhaps TRBD1 (6 bases). Germline V gene lookup returns CDR1 LGHNA and CDR2 YNFKEQ. This CDR3 is built from 15 residues. Trimming took off 4 bases at V and 2 bases at J, with 15 bases between the two ends. The CDR3 loop reads CASSPGDRQTYEQYF. The CDR3 nucleotides read TGTGCCAGCAGCCCTGGAGACAGGCAGACCTACGAGCAGTACTTC.

The CDR3 bases are TGTGCCAGCAGCTTCAAACTAGCGGGAGGCAATGAGCAGTTCTTC. Its protein product is CASSFKLAGGNEQFF. The chain combines TRBV5-4 with TRBJ2-1; 12 bases are a match to TRBD2. Losses at the gene ends were 2 bases for V and 6 bases for J; bases not matched to a gene: 3. There are 15 residues in the CDR3. The germline CDR1 and CDR2 sequences are SGHNT and YYREEE (reference sequence).

Only one count was recorded for this clone. V is TRBV5-4 and J is TRBJ2-5; D uncertain. CDR1 is SGHNT, CDR2 YYREEE, per germline (reference sequence). The V end was cut by 4 bases, the J end by 5 bases, with 18 bases between. The CDR3 runs to 15 residues. Written as DNA, the CDR3 is TGTGCCAGCAGCCAAGGAAGAGCTTCTGGGGAGACCCAGTACTTC. As protein: CASSQGRASGETQYF.

The chain carries TRBV5-5 and TRBJ2-1; 7 bases are a match to TRBD2. This CDR3 has 15 residues. Germline V lookup: CDR1 SGHKS, CDR2 YYEKEE (reference sequence). With V trimmed by 3 bases and J by 2 bases, 5 bases remained unmatched. The CDR3 region is CASSSSGAPYNEQFF. The CDR3 DNA reads TGTGCCAGCAGCTCCAGCGGGGCCCCCTACAATGAGCAGTTCTTC.

This clone was seen just once. The chain has TRBV7-2 and TRBJ2-5; no reliable D call. Trimming took off 1 base at V and 2 bases at J, with 8 bases between the two ends. CDR1 is SGHTA and CDR2 is FQGNSA in the germline V gene. The CDR3 loop spans 14 amino acids. The CDR3 DNA is TGTGCCAGCAGCTTAGAAACACGGCAAGAGACCCAGTACTTC. Translated: CASSLETRQETQYF.

This chain connects TRBV10-3 to TRBJ2-7; no clear D. This CDR3 has 13 residues. V was shortened by 7 bases and J by 0 bases, with 10 bases between the two germline ends. Germline CDR1 ENHRY, CDR2 SYGVKD. The CDR3 DNA sequence: TGTGCCATCAAGACCAGCACCTCCTACGAGCAGTACTTC. Amino acids: CAIKTSTSYEQYF.

The chain carries TRBV5-6 and TRBJ2-5, with TRBD1 matching over 7 bases. The ends lost 4 bases at V and 5 bases at J; junction bases unmatched: 17. The germline gives CDR1 SGHDT, CDR2 YYEEEE. This CDR3 has 17 residues. The CDR3 nucleotides read TGTGCCAGCAGCGGATCACAACAGGGGAAGATGGGGGAGACCCAGTACTTC. It is translated as CASSGSQQGKMGETQYF.

The chain links TRBV7-2 to TRBJ1-1; maybe TRBD1 (6 bases). V shed 3 bases and J shed 0 bases, with 14 bases lying between them. Germline CDR1 SGHTA, CDR2 FQGNSA. This CDR3 has 16 amino acids. CDR3 amino acids: CASSFTSGAVNTEAFF. The CDR3 nucleotides read TGTGCCAGCAGCTTTACATCAGGGGCGGTGAACACTGAAGCTTTCTTT. The full variable domain, its missing parts supplied by reference TRBV7-2 and TRBJ1-1, is GAGVSQSPSNKVTEKGKDVELRCDPISGHTALYWYRQSLGQGLEFLIYFQGNSAPDKSGLPSDRFSAERTGGSVSTLTIQRTQQEDSAVYLCASSFTSGAVNTEAFFGQGTRLTVV.

V is TRBV6-1 and J is TRBJ1-1; the D is unclear. The CDR3 extends over 14 amino acids. V was trimmed by 2 bases and J by 4 bases, leaving 11 bases between them. CDR1 and CDR2 (germline): MNHNS, SASEGT. CDR3 loop: CASSEWASLTEAFF. CDR3 sequence (DNA): TGTGCCAGCAGTGAATGGGCCAGCCTCACTGAAGCTTTCTTT.

The V gene is TRBV2, the J gene TRBJ1-1; no reliable D call. Looked up from germline, CDR1 is SNHLY and CDR2 is FYNNEI. The CDR3 spans 13 residues. V was trimmed by 6 bases and J by 0 bases, leaving 8 bases between them. As DNA, the CDR3 is TGTGCCAGCAGCGCCCTCCTGAACACTGAAGCTTTCTTT. Translation gives CASSALLNTEAFF.

The chain joins TRBV6-5 to TRBJ1-2; D not certain. The CDR3 is 15 amino acids. The germline gives CDR1 MNHEY, CDR2 SVGAGI. V was pared by 6 bases and J by 8 bases, with 22 bases between. The CDR3 protein is CASSPRIGSALGYTF. The CDR3 DNA follows: TGTGCCAGCAGCCCAAGGATAGGCTCCGCGTTGGGCTACACCTTC.

This clone was counted once. This chain joins TRBV27 and TRBJ1-2; D gene uncertain. CDR1 and CDR2 from the germline V gene are MNHEY and SMNVEV (reference sequence). The ends were cut back, 2 bases at V and 4 bases at J, with 2 bases in the middle. The CDR3 spans 11 residues. The CDR3 region is CASSLSYGYTF. The CDR3 DNA follows: TGTGCCAGCAGTTTAAGCTATGGCTACACCTTC.

The gene calls are TRBV7-2 and TRBJ1-3; the D is unclear. The CDR3 is 12 amino acids. Per the germline V gene, CDR1 is SGHTA and CDR2 is FQGNSA. The V gene lost 2 bases and the J gene lost 1 base, with 0 bases spanning the gap. Here the CDR3 DNA reads TGTGCCAGCAGCTTATCTGGAAACACCATATATTTT. The encoded protein is CASSLSGNTIYF.

This chain joins TRBV4-2 and TRBJ1-1; D gene unclear. V was clipped by 3 bases and J by 1 base, with 12 bases between them. The CDR3 covers 15 residues. From germline, CDR1 is LGHNA and CDR2 YNFKEQ. Written as DNA, the CDR3 is TGTGCCAGCAGCCAGGGCCTAATGGGGAACACTGAAGCTTTCTTT. Protein sequence: CASSQGLMGNTEAFF.

V is TRBV28 and J is TRBJ1-1; no definite D call. V lost 8 bases and J lost 2, with 6 bases in between. This CDR3 is built from 11 residues. Germline V gene data show CDR1 as MDHEN and CDR2 as SYDVKM. The DNA for the CDR3 is TGTGCCAGCGTGAGCAACACTGAAGCTTTCTTT. This gives the protein CASVSNTEAFF.

The genes are TRBV5-1 and TRBJ2-7; D may be TRBD1 (5 bases). Between the trimmed V and J ends, which lost 7 bases and 5 bases, there was a span of 19 bases. The CDR3 has 14 residues. CDR1 and CDR2 (germline): SGHRS, YFSETQ. The CDR3 is CASVSRPGADEQYF. The CDR3 nucleotides are TGCGCCAGCGTTTCCCGCCCTGGGGCTGACGAGCAGTACTTC.

This chain connects TRBV29-1 to TRBJ2-3; no reliable D call. From germline, CDR1 is SQVTM and CDR2 ANQGSEA. The V and J ends lost 0 bases and 5 bases respectively, with 15 bases between them. The length of the CDR3 is 15 residues. The CDR3 coding sequence is TGCAGCGTTGAAGATCGGAAGGGATCGGGAGATACGCAGTATTTT. Its translation: CSVEDRKGSGDTQYF.

V is TRBV25-1 and J is TRBJ2-5, with 10 positions matching TRBD1. V was clipped by 3 bases and J by 4 bases; unmatched bases: 2. The germline V gene encodes CDR1 MGHDK and CDR2 SYGVNS. CDR3 length: 14 residues. CDR3 coding DNA: TGTGCCAGCAGTGAGGACAGGGGGGGAGAGACCCAGTACTTC. Translation gives CASSEDRGGETQYF.

The V gene is TRBV5-8, the J gene TRBJ2-1; 10 nucleotides line up with TRBD2. The junction had 11 bases not matched to a gene; V was cut back by 6 bases and J by 8 bases. This CDR3 spans 15 amino acids. The germline V gene has CDR1 SGHTS and CDR2 YDEGEE. The CDR3 DNA follows: TGTGCCAGCACCGCCGGGACTAGCGTTTCGGATGAGCAGTTCTTC. It encodes CASTAGTSVSDEQFF.

The V gene is TRBV5-1, the J gene TRBJ2-7; TRBD1 matches at 10 bases. Looked up from germline, CDR1 is SGHRS and CDR2 is YFSETQ. The V gene end was trimmed by 4 bases and the J gene end by 9 bases; junction bases not matched to a gene: 19. The CDR3 consists of 17 residues. Here the CDR3 reads CASSISTGGKGLVGQYF. The CDR3 nucleotides are TGCGCCAGCAGCATCTCGACAGGGGGCAAGGGACTAGTGGGGCAGTACTTC. Supplemented by reference TRBV5-1 and TRBJ2-7, the full variable domain reads KAGVTQTPRYLIKTRGQQVTLSCSPISGHRSVSWYQQTPGQGLQFLFEYFSETQRNKGNFPGRFSGRQFSNSRSEMNVSTLELGDSALYLCASSISTGGKGLVGQYFGPGTRLTVT.

The chain links TRBV10-3 to TRBJ1-5, with D uncertain. Germline values: CDR1 ENHRY, CDR2 SYGVKD. The CDR3 sequence is 15 residues long. The ends were cut back, 2 bases at V and 1 base at J, with 9 bases in the middle. This CDR3 reads CAISEAGRSNQPQHF. The DNA for the CDR3 is TGTGCCATCAGTGAGGCGGGGAGAAGCAATCAGCCCCAGCATTTT.

The genes are TRBV10-3 and TRBJ2-7; no clear D gene. V lost 0 bases and J lost 3, with 6 bases in between. There are 13 residues in the CDR3. The germline CDR1 and CDR2 sequences are ENHRY and SYGVKD. As DNA, the CDR3 is TGTGCCATCAGTGAGTCCCAGGACTACGAGCAGTACTTC. Protein sequence: CAISESQDYEQYF.

The chain recombines TRBV19 with TRBJ2-1, with 10 nucleotides matching TRBD2. CDR1 and CDR2 from the germline V gene are LNHDA and SQIVND (reference sequence). The CDR3 runs to 15 residues. V dropped 1 base and J dropped 6; count of bases not matched to a gene: 3. Here the CDR3 DNA reads TGTGCCAGTAGTATAGGAGCGGGAGGGGGCAATGAGCAGTTCTTC. As protein: CASSIGAGGGNEQFF.

The rearrangement joins TRBV9 to TRBJ2-5; D is tentatively TRBD1 or TRBD2 (6 bases each). This CDR3 region has 16 residues. The germline CDR1 and CDR2 sequences are SGDLS and YYNGEE. The V end was cut by 0 bases, the J end by 5 bases, with 17 bases between. CDR3 region: CASSVGHGGRVETQYF. For the CDR3, the DNA is TGTGCCAGCAGCGTAGGCCATGGGGGGCGGGTGGAGACCCAGTACTTC.

The gene calls are TRBV5-1 and TRBJ2-2; D is possibly TRBD1 or TRBD2 (6 bases each). The germline CDR1 and CDR2 sequences are SGHRS and YFSETQ. V lost 3 bases and J lost 2, with 17 bases in between. This CDR3 has 17 amino acids. The CDR3 nucleotides are TGCGCCAGCAGCTCCAACCCCGGGGGCCTAAACACCGGGGAGCTGTTTTTT. It codes for CASSSNPGGLNTGELFF.

The chain employs TRBV6-5 and TRBJ2-2; TRBD1 aligns across 8 bases. The junction had 3 bases not matched to a gene; V was cut back by 4 bases and J by 5 bases. Per germline, CDR1 MNHEY and CDR2 SVGAGI. There are 14 residues in the CDR3. CDR3 nucleotides: TGTGCCAGCAGTTCACAGGGGGGAACCGGGGAGCTGTTTTTT. The encoded protein is CASSSQGGTGELFF.

In this sample, this clone turned up once. The chain carries TRBV9 and TRBJ2-5; tentative D call: TRBD2 (5 bases). Germline V CDR1 and CDR2: SGDLS, YYNGEE. V was clipped by 0 bases and J by 7 bases, with 13 bases between them. This CDR3 region has 14 residues. This chain's CDR3 is CASSVGPQRGTQYF. As DNA, the CDR3 is TGTGCCAGCAGCGTAGGTCCTCAACGGGGGACCCAGTACTTC.

The V gene is TRBV11-2, the J gene TRBJ1-4; TRBD1 matches 8 bases. This CDR3 region has 15 residues. Germline CDR1 SGHAT, CDR2 FQNNGV. V shed 5 bases, J shed 4 bases, and the junction held 6 bases outside the gene matches. The CDR3 coding sequence is TGTGCCAGCAGCCAGGGACAGGTCCTTAATGAAAAACTGTTTTTT. It translates to CASSQGQVLNEKLFF.